The entry below describes one T cell receptor (beta chain). What this receptor recognizes is not known. No quality values exist for individual bases; no much larger clone is one base distant. The sample originates from a study of Ad26.COV2.S vaccination and SARS-CoV-2 variants (dated by TCRdb to about 2021). Study-level background: Vaccine-arm donors came from COV1001, a multicentre, randomized, double-blind, placebo-controlled phase I-IIa trial of Ad26.COV2.S in healthy adults. Throughout the experiments and outcome assessment, investigators stayed blinded to trial group allocation. A total of some 30 samples were included in the TCR-sequenced set, comprising roughly 19 Ad26.COV2.S vaccine recipients, 5 placebo recipients and 8 SARS-CoV-2 convalescent individuals. Sequencing of the TCRbeta repertoire served to evaluate the specificity and breadth of SARS-CoV-2-reactive T cell receptors following Ad26.COV2.S vaccination. Participants in the trial were split at random into five groups of five each, receiving low-dose or high-dose Ad26.COV2.S once or twice, or else placebo on both occasions. Dosing of Ad26.COV2.S was intramuscular, at either 5x10^10 or 1x10^11 viral particles, delivered as one shot or as two shots spaced 56 days apart.

The treatment or condition label for this specimen denotes: 19 received Ad26.COV2.S at low or high dose, single or two shots; about 5 received placebo; per-sample allocation not given. For vaccine and placebo recipients, repertoires were sequenced using samples collected on day 63 after the first injection. Cohort 1b enrolled around 23 adults aged 18-55 years at a single site in Boston, USA, between 29 July and 7 August 2020. Ad26.COV2.S was a replication-incompetent adenovirus type 26 vector expressing a prefusion-stabilized SARS-CoV-2 spike protein from the original Wuhan strain. The immunoSEQ Assay was used to sequence TCRbeta CDR3 regions. After extraction, genomic DNA underwent amplification by bias-controlled multiplex PCR, followed by high-throughput sequencing. In the original analysis: To quantify the absolute abundance of every unique TCRbeta CDR3 region, sequences were collapsed and filtered. Usable DNA was measured by amplifying reference genes present in all nucleated cells, and TCRbeta template counts were normalized to that usable DNA to estimate T cell fraction. Repertoire TCRs were annotated as SARS-CoV-2-specific by exact matching of V gene, CDR3 amino acid sequence and J gene to a known reactive TCR set. The reference SARS-CoV-2 TCR set came from MIRA and was filtered for enrichment in COVID-19-positive ImmuneCODE repertoires, removing public or cross-reactive TCRs. Drawing on the MIRA antigens, annotated TCRs were analysed further at the level of specific ORF or position within ORF. Breadth was defined as annotated unique rearrangements over total unique productive rearrangements; depth was the summed frequency of those rearrangements. TCR breadth was compared between groups using two-sided Wilcoxon rank-sum tests. TCRdb took over this immuneACCESS table, retaining in-frame rearrangements with V and J assigned. Such tables are incomplete; in checked studies, under half of the missing clones stem from an unresolved V gene, and the remainder is unexplained. From that table come the V and J calls and clone size; the DNA was used to work out D and trimming. The sample profile shows 350,000 to 600,000 clones; approximately 90% of them were found once. Together, the top ten hold 1.5% to 2% of the sample.

Deletion took 4 bases off V and 7 bases off J, with a span of 20 bases between the germline ends. From its cysteine to its phenylalanine, the CDR3 spans 15 amino acids. The read is trimmed to its CDR3 DNA, 45 bases read in frame from base 1. CDR1 and CDR2 were assigned from the germline V gene as SGHRS and YFSETQ. The paper as a whole reports these results and caveats: After vaccination, substantial breadth of spike-specific CD8+ and CD4+ T cell responses was reported. Spike-specific TCR breadth was higher in Ad26.COV2.S recipients than in placebo recipients (P = 0.0014). Non-spike TCR breadth was comparable between vaccine and placebo recipients, consistent with the vaccine containing only spike. The study was not powered to compare responses between vaccine doses or regimens. It was noted by the authors that total T cell responses may have been underestimated by the TCR breadth and depth analyses.

The receptor chain draws on TRBV5-1 and TRBJ1-2; no D gene is confidently identified. The receptor was isolated from a person aged 18-65 years who received the Ad26.COV2.S COVID-19 vaccine or a placebo. The source was peripheral blood, collected in a trial of Ad26.COV2.S vaccine versus placebo. The CDR3 is CASSLEIGASRGYTF. The DNA sequence is given as TGCGCCAGCAGCCTGGAGATAGGCGCGAGTCGTGGCTACACCTTC.